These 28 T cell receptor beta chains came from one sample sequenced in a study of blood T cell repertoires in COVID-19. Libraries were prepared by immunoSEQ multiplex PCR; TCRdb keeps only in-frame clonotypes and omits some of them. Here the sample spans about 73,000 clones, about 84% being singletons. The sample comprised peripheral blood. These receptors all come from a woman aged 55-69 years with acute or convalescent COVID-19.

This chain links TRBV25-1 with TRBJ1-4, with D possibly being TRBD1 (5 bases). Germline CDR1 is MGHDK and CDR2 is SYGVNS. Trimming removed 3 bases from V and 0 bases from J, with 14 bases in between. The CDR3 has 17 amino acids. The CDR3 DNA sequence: TGTGCCAGCAGTGATTCTAGGGGATTTGCAACTAATGAAAAACTGTTTTTT. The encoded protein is CASSDSRGFATNEKLFF. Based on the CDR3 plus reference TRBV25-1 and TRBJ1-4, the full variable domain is EADIYQTPRYLVIGTGKKITLECSQTMGHDKMYWYQQDPGMELHLIHYSYGVNSTEKGDLSSESTVSRIRTEHFPLTLESARPSHTSQYLCASSDSRGFATNEKLFFGSGTQLSVL.

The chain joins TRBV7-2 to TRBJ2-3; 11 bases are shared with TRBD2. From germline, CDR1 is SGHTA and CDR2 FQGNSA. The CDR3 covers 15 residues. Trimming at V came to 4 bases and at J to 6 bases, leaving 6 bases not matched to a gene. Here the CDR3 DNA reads TGTGCCAGCAGCTGGATAGCGGGGGGGCCGGATACGCAGTATTTT. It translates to CASSWIAGGPDTQYF.

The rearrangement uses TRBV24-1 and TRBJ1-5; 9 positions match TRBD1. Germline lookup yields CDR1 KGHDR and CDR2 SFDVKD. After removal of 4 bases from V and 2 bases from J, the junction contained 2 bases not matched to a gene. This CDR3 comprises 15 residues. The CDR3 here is CATSEGQGGNQPQHF. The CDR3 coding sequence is TGTGCCACCAGTGAGGGACAGGGTGGCAATCAGCCCCAGCATTTT.

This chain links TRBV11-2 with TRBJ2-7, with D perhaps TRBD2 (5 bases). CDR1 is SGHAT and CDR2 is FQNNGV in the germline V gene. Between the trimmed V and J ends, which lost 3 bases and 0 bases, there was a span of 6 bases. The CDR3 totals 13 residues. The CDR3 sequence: CASSFGGSYEQYF. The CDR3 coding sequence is TGTGCCAGCAGCTTCGGAGGCTCCTACGAGCAGTACTTC.

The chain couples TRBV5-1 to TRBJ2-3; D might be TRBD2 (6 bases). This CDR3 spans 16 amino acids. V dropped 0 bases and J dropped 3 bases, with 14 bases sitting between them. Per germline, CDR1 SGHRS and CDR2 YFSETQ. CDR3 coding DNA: TGCGCCAGCAGCTTGGTTCCGCTGGGGAGGACAGATACGCAGTATTTT. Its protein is CASSLVPLGRTDTQYF.

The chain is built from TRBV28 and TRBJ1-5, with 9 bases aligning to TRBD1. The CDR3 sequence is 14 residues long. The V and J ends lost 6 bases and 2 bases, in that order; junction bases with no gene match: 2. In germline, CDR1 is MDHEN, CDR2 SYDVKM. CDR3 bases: TGTGCCAGCAGGGGACAGGGCGGCAATCAGCCCCAGCATTTT. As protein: CASRGQGGNQPQHF.

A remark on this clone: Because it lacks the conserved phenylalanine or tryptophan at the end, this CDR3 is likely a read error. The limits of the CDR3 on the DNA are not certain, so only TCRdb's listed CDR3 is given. CDR3 loop: CSARGGSLWKT. The J gene is TRBJ1-6, the V gene TRBV20-1; TRBD1 was called by the table and not checked on the DNA. The CDR3 adds up to 11 amino acids, both ends counted. CDR1 is DFQATT and CDR2 is SNEGSKA in the germline V gene (reference sequence).

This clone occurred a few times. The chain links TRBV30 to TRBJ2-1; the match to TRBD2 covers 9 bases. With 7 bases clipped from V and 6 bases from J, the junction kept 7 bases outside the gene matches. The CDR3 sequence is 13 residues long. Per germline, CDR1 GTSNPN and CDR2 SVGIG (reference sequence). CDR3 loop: CALAGAIVNEQFF. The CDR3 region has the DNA TGTGCCTTAGCGGGAGCTATTGTCAATGAGCAGTTCTTC.

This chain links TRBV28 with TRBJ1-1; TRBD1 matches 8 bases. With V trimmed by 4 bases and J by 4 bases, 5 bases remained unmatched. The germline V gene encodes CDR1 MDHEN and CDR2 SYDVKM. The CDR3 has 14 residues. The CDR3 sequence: CASSSRGRITEAFF. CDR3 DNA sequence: TGTGCCAGCAGTTCCAGGGGGCGCATCACTGAAGCTTTCTTT.

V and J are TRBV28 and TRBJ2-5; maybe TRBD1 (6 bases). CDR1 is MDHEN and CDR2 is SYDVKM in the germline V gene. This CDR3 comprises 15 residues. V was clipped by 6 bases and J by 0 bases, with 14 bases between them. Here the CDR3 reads CASRRLDRYQETQYF. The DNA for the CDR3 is TGTGCCAGCAGGAGACTCGACAGGTACCAAGAGACCCAGTACTTC.

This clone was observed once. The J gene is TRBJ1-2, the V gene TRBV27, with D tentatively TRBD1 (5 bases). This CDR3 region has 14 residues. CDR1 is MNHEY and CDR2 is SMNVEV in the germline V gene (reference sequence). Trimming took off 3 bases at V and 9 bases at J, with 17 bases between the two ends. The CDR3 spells CASSFFPPRGSYTF. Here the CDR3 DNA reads TGTGCCAGCAGTTTTTTCCCCCCTAGGGGCAGCTACACCTTC.

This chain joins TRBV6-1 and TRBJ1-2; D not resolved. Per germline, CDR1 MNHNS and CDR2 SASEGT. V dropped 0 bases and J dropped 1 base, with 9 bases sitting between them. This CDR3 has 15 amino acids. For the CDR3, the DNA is TGTGCCAGCAGTGAAGCGCTGGCCAGTAACTATGGCTACACCTTC. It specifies CASSEALASNYGYTF.

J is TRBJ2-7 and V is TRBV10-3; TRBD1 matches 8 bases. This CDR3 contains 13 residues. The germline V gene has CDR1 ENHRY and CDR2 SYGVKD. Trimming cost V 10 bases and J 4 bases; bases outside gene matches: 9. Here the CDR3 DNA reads TGTGCCAGTGAGCCAGGGGGCGAGTACGAGCAGTACTTC. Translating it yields CASEPGGEYEQYF.

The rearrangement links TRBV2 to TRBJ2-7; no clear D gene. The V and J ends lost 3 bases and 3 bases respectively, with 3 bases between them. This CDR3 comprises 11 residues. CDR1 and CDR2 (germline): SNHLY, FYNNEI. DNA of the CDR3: TGTGCCAGCAGTGAGTACTACGAGCAGTACTTC. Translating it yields CASSEYYEQYF. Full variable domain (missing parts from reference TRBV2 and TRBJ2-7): EPEVTQTPSHQVTQMGQEVILRCVPISNHLYFYWYRQILGQKVEFLVSFYNNEISEKSEIFDDQFSVERPDGSNFTLKIRSTKLEDSAMYFCASSEYYEQYFGPGTRLTVT.

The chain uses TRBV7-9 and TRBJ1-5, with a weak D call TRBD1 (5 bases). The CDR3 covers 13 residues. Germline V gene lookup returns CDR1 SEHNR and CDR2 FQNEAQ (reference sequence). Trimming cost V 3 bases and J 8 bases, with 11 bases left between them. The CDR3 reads CASSFSPTEPQHF. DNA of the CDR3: TGTGCCAGCAGCTTTAGCCCGACAGAGCCCCAGCATTTT.

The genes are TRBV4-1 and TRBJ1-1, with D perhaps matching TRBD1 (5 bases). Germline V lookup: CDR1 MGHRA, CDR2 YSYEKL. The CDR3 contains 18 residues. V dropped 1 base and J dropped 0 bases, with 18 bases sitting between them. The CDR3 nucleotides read TGCGCCAGCAGCCAAGGAAGGGGAGGGGCCGCCATGAACACTGAAGCTTTCTTT. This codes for CASSQGRGGAAMNTEAFF.

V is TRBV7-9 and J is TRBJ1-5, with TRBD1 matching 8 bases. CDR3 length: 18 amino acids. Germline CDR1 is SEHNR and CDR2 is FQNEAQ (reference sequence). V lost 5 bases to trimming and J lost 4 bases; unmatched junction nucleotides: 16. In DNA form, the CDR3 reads TGTGCCAGCAGCCTCGGGACAGGTATTGATATGCATAATCAGCCCCAGCATTTT. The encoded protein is CASSLGTGIDMHNQPQHF. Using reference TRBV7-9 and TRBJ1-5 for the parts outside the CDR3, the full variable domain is DTGVSQNPRHKITKRGQNVTFRCDPISEHNRLYWYRQTLGQGPEFLTYFQNEAQLEKSRLLSDRFSAERPKGSFSTLEIQRTEQGDSAMYLCASSLGTGIDMHNQPQHFGDGTRLSIL.

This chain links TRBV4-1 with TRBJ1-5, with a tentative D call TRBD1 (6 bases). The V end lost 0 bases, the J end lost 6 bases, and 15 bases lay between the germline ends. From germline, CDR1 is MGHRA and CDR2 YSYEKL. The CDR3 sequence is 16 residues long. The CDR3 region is CASSQDYTGGGQPQHF. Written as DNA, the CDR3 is TGCGCCAGCAGCCAAGATTATACGGGGGGCGGTCAGCCCCAGCATTTT.

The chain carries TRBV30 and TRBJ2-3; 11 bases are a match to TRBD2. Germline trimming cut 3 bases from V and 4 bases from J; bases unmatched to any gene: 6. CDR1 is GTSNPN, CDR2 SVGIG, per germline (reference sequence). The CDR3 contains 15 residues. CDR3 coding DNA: TGTGCCTGGAGCCGGGGACTAGCGGAGGCAGATACGCAGTATTTT. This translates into CAWSRGLAEADTQYF.

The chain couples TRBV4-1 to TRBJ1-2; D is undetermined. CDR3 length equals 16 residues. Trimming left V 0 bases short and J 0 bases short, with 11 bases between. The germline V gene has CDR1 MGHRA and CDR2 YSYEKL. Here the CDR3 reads CASSQDRSEANYGYTF. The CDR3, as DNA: TGCGCCAGCAGCCAAGATCGGTCGGAGGCTAACTATGGCTACACCTTC.

CDR3 DNA: TGTGCCACCGCTAGGACAGGGCCTAACACCGGGGAGCTGTTTTTT. Amino acid sequence: CATARTGPNTGELFF. This chain uses TRBV28 with TRBJ2-2; 8 nucleotides align to TRBD1. Trimming at V came to 10 bases and at J to 2 bases, leaving 9 bases not matched to a gene. CDR1 and CDR2 from the germline V gene are MDHEN and SYDVKM. The CDR3 spans 15 residues.

The DNA for the CDR3 is TGTGCCAGCAGTTATGACAGCCAAGAGACCCAGTACTTC. It specifies CASSYDSQETQYF. The J gene is TRBJ2-5, the V gene TRBV6-5, with D possibly TRBD1 on 5 matching bases. Deletions cut 3 bases from V and 1 base from J, with 6 bases between. Germline V gives CDR1 MNHEY, CDR2 SVGAGI. The CDR3 extends over 13 amino acids.

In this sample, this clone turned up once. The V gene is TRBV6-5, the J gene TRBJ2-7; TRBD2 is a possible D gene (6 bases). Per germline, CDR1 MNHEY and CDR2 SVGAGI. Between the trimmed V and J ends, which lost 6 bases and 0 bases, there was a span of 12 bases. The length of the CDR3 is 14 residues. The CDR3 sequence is CASRRDGSSYEQYF. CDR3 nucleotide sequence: TGTGCCAGCAGGCGGGACGGCAGCTCCTACGAGCAGTACTTC.

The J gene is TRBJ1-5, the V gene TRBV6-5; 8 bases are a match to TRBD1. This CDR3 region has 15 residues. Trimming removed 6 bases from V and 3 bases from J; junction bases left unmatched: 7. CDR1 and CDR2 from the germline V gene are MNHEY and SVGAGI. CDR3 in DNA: TGTGCCAGCAGACGCGACAGGGGCGCCAATCAGCCCCAGCATTTT. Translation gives CASRRDRGANQPQHF.

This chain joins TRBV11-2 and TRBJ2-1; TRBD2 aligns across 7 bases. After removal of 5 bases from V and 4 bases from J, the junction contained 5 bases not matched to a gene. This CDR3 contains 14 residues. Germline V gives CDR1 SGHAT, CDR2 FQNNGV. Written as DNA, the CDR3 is TGTGCCAGCAGCCCGGGGGGAGGTTACAATGAGCAGTTCTTC. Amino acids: CASSPGGGYNEQFF.

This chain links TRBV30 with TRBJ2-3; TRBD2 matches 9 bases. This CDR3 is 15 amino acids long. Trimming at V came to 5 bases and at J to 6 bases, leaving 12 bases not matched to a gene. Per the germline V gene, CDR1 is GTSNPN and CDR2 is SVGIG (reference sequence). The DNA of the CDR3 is TGTGCCTGGGTTCCGGGACTAGCTCCAACGGATACGCAGTATTTT. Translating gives CAWVPGLAPTDTQYF. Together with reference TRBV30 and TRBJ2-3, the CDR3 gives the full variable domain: SQTIHQWPATLVQPVGSPLSLECTVEGTSNPNLYWYRQAAGRGLQLLFYSVGIGQISSEVPQNLSASRPQDRQFILSSKKLLLSDSGFYLCAWVPGLAPTDTQYFGPGTRLTVL.

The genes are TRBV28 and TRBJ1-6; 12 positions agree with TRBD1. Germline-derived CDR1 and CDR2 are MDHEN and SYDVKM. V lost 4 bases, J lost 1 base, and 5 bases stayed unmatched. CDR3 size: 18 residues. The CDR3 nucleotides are TGTGCCAGCAGTTCCGGGACAGGGGGCGCATCCTATAATTCACCCCTCCACTTT. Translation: CASSSGTGGASYNSPLHF.

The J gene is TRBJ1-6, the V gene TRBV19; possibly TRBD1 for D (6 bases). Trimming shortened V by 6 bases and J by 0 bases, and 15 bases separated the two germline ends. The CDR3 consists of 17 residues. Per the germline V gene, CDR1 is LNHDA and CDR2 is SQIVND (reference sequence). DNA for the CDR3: TGTGCCAGTAGGGGCCAAGACAGGAGCTCCTATAATTCACCCCTCCACTTT. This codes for CASRGQDRSSYNSPLHF.